These 2 T cell receptor beta chains share one sample of origin, sequenced in a study of beta chain features in type 1 diabetes listed by TCRdb under 2018. Libraries were built with the immunoSEQ multiplex PCR assay. The High Capacity cDNA Reverse Transcription Kit was used to reverse transcribe all of the isolated RNA, meaning that expressed TCRB transcripts were what got sequenced. The table was pulled from immuneACCESS by TCRdb, which kept in-frame rearrangements only. Such tables lose some clones; where checked, under half of the loss comes from unresolved V genes, and the rest has no known cause. Within this sample are 600,000 or so clones, with 11% to 15% of them counted one time only. The top ten hold 0.04% of the sample. Points the paper makes about the study in general: A moderate but significant shortening of TCRB CDR3 length was observed in type 1 diabetes patients in all four CD4+ subsets.

These TCRs are of unknown antigen specificity. The sample consisted of naive CD4+ T cells from blood. The label giving this sample's cell subset or site can be read as: true naive CD4+ T cells. Source of these receptors: a man in his late teens or twenties with type 1 diabetes.

This clone was seen more than once but under ten times. This chain uses TRBV10-3 with TRBJ2-5, with D maybe TRBD1 (6 bases). The V end lost 6 bases, the J end lost 1 base, and 12 bases lay between the germline ends. The CDR3 consists of 14 residues. The germline gives CDR1 ENHRY, CDR2 SYGVKD. In DNA form, the CDR3 reads TGTGCCATCAGCAGGGGAGTGGTCCAAGAGACCCAGTACTTC. This sequence encodes CAISRGVVQETQYF.

Worth noting for this clone: Within the sample, other DNA sequences also encode this same CDR3. The gene calls are TRBV9 and TRBJ1-4; D is ambiguous. Trimming removed 0 bases from V and 8 bases from J, with 5 bases in between. Germline CDR1 reads SGDLS; CDR2 reads YYNGEE. The CDR3 loop spans 12 amino acids. In DNA, the CDR3 is TGTGCCAGCAGCGTAGATGGAGAAAAACTGTTTTTT. Protein sequence: CASSVDGEKLFF.